This T cell receptor (beta chain) appears in the sequencing data of a study of CD8 T cells in ankylosing spondylitis. The CDR3 sequence is 13 residues long. CDR1 is MNHNS, CDR2 SASEGT, per germline. The V end lost 3 bases, the J end lost 4 bases, and 9 bases lay between the germline ends. Whole-study findings and limits: Matched synovial fluid from ankylosing spondylitis patients was reported to be enriched for disease-linked clones. A number of the motif variants had already been described in reactive arthritis synovial fluid and blood. Characteristic of ankylosing spondylitis blood, it appeared, was a TCR beta motif comprising several highly homologous variants.

This clonotype was observed a few times. Its matching antigen is unknown. Quantitative 5'-RACE with molecular barcodes produced the TCR beta libraries. A single record per CDR3 protein comes from TCRdb applying MiXCR to the 5' RACE reads. The sample has fewer than 150,000 distinct CDR3 sequences, about 7% seen once; the top ten hold roughly 12%. Input material: blood, either unsorted or a sorted T cell fraction (not recorded which). The chain carries TRBV6-1 and TRBJ1-2, with no clear D. This sequence originates from a female donor with ankylosing spondylitis or in good health (not recorded which). CDR3 protein: CASSEEGLYGYTF. CDR3 DNA sequence: TGTGCCAGCAGTGAGGAGGGTCTCTATGGCTACACCTTC.